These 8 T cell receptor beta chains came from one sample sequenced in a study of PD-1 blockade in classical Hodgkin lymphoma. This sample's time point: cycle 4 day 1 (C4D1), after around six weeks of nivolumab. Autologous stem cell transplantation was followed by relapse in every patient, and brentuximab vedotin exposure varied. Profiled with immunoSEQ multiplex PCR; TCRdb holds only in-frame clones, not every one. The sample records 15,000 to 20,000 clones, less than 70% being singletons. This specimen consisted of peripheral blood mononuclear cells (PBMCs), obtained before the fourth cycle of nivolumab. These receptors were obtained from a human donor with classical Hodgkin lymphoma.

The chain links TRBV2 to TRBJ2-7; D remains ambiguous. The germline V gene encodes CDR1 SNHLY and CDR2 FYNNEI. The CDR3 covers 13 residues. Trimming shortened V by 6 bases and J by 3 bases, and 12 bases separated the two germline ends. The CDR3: CASRDWASYEQYF. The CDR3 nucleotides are TGTGCCAGCAGAGACTGGGCCAGCTACGAGCAGTACTTC.

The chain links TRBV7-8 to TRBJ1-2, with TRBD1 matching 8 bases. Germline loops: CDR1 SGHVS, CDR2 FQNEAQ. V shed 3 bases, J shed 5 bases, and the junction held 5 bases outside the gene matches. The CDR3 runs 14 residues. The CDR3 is CASSFDRGGYGYTF. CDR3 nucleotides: TGTGCCAGCAGCTTCGACAGGGGTGGATATGGCTACACCTTC.

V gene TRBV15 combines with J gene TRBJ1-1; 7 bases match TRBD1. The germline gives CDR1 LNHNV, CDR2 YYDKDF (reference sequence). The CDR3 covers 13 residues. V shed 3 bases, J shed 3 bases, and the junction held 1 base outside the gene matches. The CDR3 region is CATSRGQYTEAFF. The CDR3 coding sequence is TGTGCCACCAGCAGGGGACAGTACACTGAAGCTTTCTTT.

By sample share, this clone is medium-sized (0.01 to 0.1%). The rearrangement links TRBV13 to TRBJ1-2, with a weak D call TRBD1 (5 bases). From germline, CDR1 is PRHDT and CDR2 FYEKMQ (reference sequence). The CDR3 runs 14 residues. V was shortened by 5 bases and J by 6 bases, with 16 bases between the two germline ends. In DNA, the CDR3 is TGTGCCAGCAGCCACGCCCGGAGAGGGGATGGCTACACCTTC. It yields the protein CASSHARRGDGYTF.

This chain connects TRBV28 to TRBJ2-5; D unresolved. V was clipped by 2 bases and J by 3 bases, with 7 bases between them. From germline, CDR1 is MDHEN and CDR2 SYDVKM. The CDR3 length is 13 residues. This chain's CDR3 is CASSLTEKETQYF. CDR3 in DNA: TGTGCCAGCAGTTTAACGGAGAAAGAGACCCAGTACTTC.

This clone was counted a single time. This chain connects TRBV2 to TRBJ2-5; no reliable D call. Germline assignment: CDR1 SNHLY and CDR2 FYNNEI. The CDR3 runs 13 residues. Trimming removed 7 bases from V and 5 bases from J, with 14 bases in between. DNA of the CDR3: TGTGCCAGCACTTACACTGTGGGGGAGACCCAGTACTTC. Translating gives CASTYTVGETQYF.

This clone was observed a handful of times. CDR3 DNA sequence: TGTGCCAGCAGCGCGGGACTAGCGGGGATATACGAGCAGTACTTC. As protein: CASSAGLAGIYEQYF. The chain carries TRBV9 and TRBJ2-7; 13 bases match TRBD2. CDR1 is SGDLS and CDR2 is YYNGEE in the germline V gene. V shed 3 bases and J 4 bases; nucleotides not matched to a gene: 4. The CDR3 is 15 amino acids. The full variable domain, in which reference TRBV9 and TRBJ2-7 provide the parts outside the CDR3, is DSGVTQTPKHLITATGQRVTLRCSPRSGDLSVYWYQQSLDQGLQFLIQYYNGEERAKGNILERFSAQQFPDLHSELNLSSLELGDSALYFCASSAGLAGIYEQYFGPGTRLTVT.

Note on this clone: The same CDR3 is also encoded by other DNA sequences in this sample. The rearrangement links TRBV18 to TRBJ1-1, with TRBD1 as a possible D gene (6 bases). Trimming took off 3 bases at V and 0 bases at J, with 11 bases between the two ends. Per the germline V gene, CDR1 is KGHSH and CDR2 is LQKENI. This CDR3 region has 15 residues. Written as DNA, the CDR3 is TGTGCCAGCTCACCGGGACAACGCATGAACACTGAAGCTTTCTTT. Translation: CASSPGQRMNTEAFF. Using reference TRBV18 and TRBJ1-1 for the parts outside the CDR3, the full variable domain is NAGVMQNPRHLVRRRGQEARLRCSPMKGHSHVYWYRQLPEEGLKFMVYLQKENIIDESGMPKERFSAEFPKEGPSILRIQQVVRGDSAAYFCASSPGQRMNTEAFFGQGTRLTVV.